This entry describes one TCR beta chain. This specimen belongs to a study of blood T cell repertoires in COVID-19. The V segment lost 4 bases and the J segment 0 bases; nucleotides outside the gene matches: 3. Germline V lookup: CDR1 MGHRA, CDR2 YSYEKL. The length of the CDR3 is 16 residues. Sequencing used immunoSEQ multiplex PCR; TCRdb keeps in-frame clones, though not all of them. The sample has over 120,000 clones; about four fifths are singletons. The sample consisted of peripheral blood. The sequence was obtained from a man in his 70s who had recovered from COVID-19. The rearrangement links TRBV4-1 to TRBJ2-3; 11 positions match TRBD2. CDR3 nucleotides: TGCGCCAGCAGCCCAAGGACTAGCGGGAGCACAGATACGCAGTATTTT. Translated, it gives CASSPRTSGSTDTQYF.